This TCR beta chain was observed in a study of OX40 agonist ivuxolimab in advanced cancers. About the study: Across the patients, intravenous ivuxolimab was delivered every 2 weeks at 0.01 to 10 mg/kg. A diagnosis of hepatocellular carcinoma, melanoma, renal cell or head and neck cancer was present in dose-escalation patients.

Study results and limitations: In the 0.1 to 3.0 mg/kg range, CD4+ and CD8+ blood T cells had expanded clonally by week 6. Partial responders treated at 0.1-3.0 mg/kg exhibited clonal expansion among the lowest measured.

TCRdb keeps only in-frame clones here, not all; method: immunoSEQ multiplex PCR. The table has around 76,000 clones, approximately 95% seen once. Trimming removed 0 bases from V and 2 bases from J; junction bases left unmatched: 6. This CDR3 has 16 residues. The V gene's germline CDR1 is SGDLS and CDR2 YYNGEE. On this clone itself: The antigen is undetermined.

The sequenced sample was CD4+ or CD8+ T cells sorted from blood, obtained in a trial of the OX40 agonist ivuxolimab. This clonotype was sampled from an adult with an advanced solid tumor such as melanoma, head and neck, liver or kidney cancer. The rearrangement uses TRBV9 and TRBJ2-3; TRBD2 matches at 7 bases. The CDR3 DNA sequence: TGTGCCAGCAGCGTAGCTGGGGGGGGGTACACAGATACGCAGTATTTT. It codes for CASSVAGGGYTDTQYF. Full variable domain (missing parts from reference TRBV9 and TRBJ2-3): DSGVTQTPKHLITATGQRVTLRCSPRSGDLSVYWYQQSLDQGLQFLIQYYNGEERAKGNILERFSAQQFPDLHSELNLSSLELGDSALYFCASSVAGGGYTDTQYFGPGTRLTVL.